The sequence of this T cell receptor beta chain was determined in a study of Ad26.COV2.S vaccination and SARS-CoV-2 variants. Stated treatment: roughly 19 received Ad26.COV2.S at low or high dose, single or two shots; roughly five received placebo; per-sample allocation not given. Day 63 following the first vaccine or placebo injection was when the samples were taken. Assay: immunoSEQ multiplex PCR; the TCRdb copy retains only in-frame clones and omits some. The repertoire holds more than 350,000 clones, approximately 92% seen once, with 12% in the top ten. Trimming stripped 7 bases from V and 8 bases from J, with 14 bases between. CDR3 length: 12 residues. In germline, CDR1 is SNHLY, CDR2 FYNNEI.

Sequenced material: peripheral blood, taken in a trial of Ad26.COV2.S vaccine versus placebo. The chain joins TRBV2 to TRBJ1-2; D may be TRBD1 (6 bases). The receptor's source is a person between 18 and 59 years old who received the Ad26.COV2.S COVID-19 vaccine or a placebo. The DNA of the CDR3 is TGTGCCAGCACTTTTACAGGGAGGGGCTACACCTTC. This translates into CASTFTGRGYTF. Combining the CDR3 with reference TRBV2 and TRBJ1-2 gives the whole variable domain EPEVTQTPSHQVTQMGQEVILRCVPISNHLYFYWYRQILGQKVEFLVSFYNNEISEKSEIFDDQFSVERPDGSNFTLKIRSTKLEDSAMYFCASTFTGRGYTFGSGTRLTVV.